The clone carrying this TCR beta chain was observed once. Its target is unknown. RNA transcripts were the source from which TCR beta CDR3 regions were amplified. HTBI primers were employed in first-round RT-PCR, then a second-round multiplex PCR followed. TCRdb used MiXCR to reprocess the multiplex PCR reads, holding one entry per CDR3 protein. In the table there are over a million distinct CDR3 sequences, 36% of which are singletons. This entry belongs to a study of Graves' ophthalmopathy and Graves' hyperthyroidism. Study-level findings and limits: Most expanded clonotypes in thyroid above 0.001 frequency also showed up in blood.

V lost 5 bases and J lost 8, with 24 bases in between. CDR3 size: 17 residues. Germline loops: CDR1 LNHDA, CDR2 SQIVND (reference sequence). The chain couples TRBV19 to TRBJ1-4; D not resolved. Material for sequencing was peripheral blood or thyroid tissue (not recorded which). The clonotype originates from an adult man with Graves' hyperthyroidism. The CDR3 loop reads CASSAQWRNPWEEKLFF. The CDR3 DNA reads TGTGCCAGTAGTGCCCAATGGCGGAACCCTTGGGAGGAAAAACTGTTTTTT.